The rows below give T cell receptor beta chains drawn from one sample of a study of identical twins. TCRdb reanalysed the 5' RACE reads using MiXCR and keeps one entry per CDR3 protein. The sample carries over 200,000 distinct CDR3 sequences, about 6.7% recorded once. The data also belong to a second study, concerning T cells expressing NK-cell markers.

Sequenced: CD8+ T cells sorted from blood. Receptor source: a woman in her late teens or twenties in good health. CDR3s include the opening cysteine and the closing phenylalanine or tryptophan. D genes are given only for firm matches. Clone sizes are given selectively: once, few, many, or a class where the clone is expanded.

D	size	V	J	DNA	CDR3
TRBD2	many	TRBV12-3/TRBV12-4	TRBJ2-1	TGTGCCAGCAGTCCCCGGGAGGGCTCCTACAATGAGCAGTTCTTC	CASSPREGSYNEQFF
-	few	TRBV11-2	TRBJ2-7	TGTGCCAGCAGGGTCGGGAACGAGCAGTACTTC	CASRVGNEQYF
-	few	TRBV20-1	TRBJ2-7	TGCGGGGGAAAAGACAGCTCCTACGAGCAGTACTTC	CGGKDSSYEQYF
TRBD2	few	TRBV29-1	TRBJ2-5	TGCAGCGTTGAAGGGGGAGCGGGAGGAGAGACCCAGTACTTC	CSVEGGAGGETQYF
-	-	TRBV7-7	TRBJ2-7	TGTGCTAGCAGCTATCGAACAGGGTACGAGCAGTACTTC	CASSYRTGYEQYF
TRBD1	-	TRBV7-2	TRBJ2-6	TGTGCCAGCAGCTTAGCCTCGGGACAGGGAACAAGTTCTGGGGCCAACGTCCTGACTTTC	CASSLASGQGTSSGANVLTF
TRBD1	-	TRBV5-1	TRBJ2-7	TGCGCCAGCAGCGAGGACAGGGAAGGGTCCTACGAGCAGTACTTC	CASSEDREGSYEQYF
-	-	TRBV6-1	TRBJ1-1	TGTGCCAGCAGGTCCACCGGGGGAAGAAACACTGAAGCTTTCTTT	CASRSTGGRNTEAFF
-	many	TRBV9	TRBJ2-1	TGTGCCAGCAGCGTTGGGGGGTGGGATTACAATGAGCAGTTCTTC	CASSVGGWDYNEQFF
TRBD2	few	TRBV5-6	TRBJ2-7	TGTGCCAGCAGCTTGGGACCCGAGGTACTAGCGGGGCCTCTCTACGAGCAGTACTTC	CASSLGPEVLAGPLYEQYF
-	few	TRBV11-1	TRBJ2-7	TGTGCCAGCAGCTTTTCAGGGAACTACGAGCAGTACTTC	CASSFSGNYEQYF
TRBD2	-	TRBV10-2	TRBJ2-3	TGCGCCAGCAGGTCGGGACTAGCGGGTACAGATACGCAGTATTTT	CASRSGLAGTDTQYF
-	few	TRBV6-5	TRBJ1-1	TGTGCCAGCAGTTACCCAGCCCGAGGGGGGGACACTGAAGCTTTCTTT	CASSYPARGGDTEAFF
-	few	TRBV12-3/TRBV12-4	TRBJ1-1	TGTGCCAGCAGTTTGATTTTTCCGGGAGAAGCTTTCTTT	CASSLIFPGEAFF
-	once	TRBV4-3	TRBJ2-5	TGCGCCAGCAGCCAAGATCTGGGGACGGGAGAGACCCAGTACTTC	CASSQDLGTGETQYF
TRBD2	few	TRBV29-1	TRBJ2-3	TGCAGCGGCGCGGGAGCTGGCACAGATACGCAGTATTTT	CSGAGAGTDTQYF
-	-	TRBV12-3/TRBV12-4	TRBJ1-1	TGTGCCAGCAGTTTAGCGGGGGACGTGCGCACTGAAGCTTTCTTT	CASSLAGDVRTEAFF
-	-	TRBV19	TRBJ2-7	TGTGCCAGTAGTATAGTCGGTTCTAGCGCGGACTACGAGCAGTACTTC	CASSIVGSSADYEQYF
-	few	TRBV3-1	TRBJ2-2	TGTGCCAGCAGCCCCCAAAGAGGGACCGGGGAGCTGTTTTTT	CASSPQRGTGELFF
-	many	TRBV12-5	TRBJ2-5	TGTGCTAGTGGTTTGGTCGTAGGCAGCCCCCAAGAGACCCAGTACTTC	CASGLVVGSPQETQYF
-	few	TRBV20-1	TRBJ2-2	TGCAGTGCTAGAGAATTTCGCACCGGGGAGCTGTTTTTT	CSAREFRTGELFF
TRBD1	-	TRBV7-9	TRBJ2-7	TGTGCCAGCAGCTCCCACGGGACAGACTTCTTCGAGCAGTACTTC	CASSSHGTDFFEQYF
-	-	TRBV6-5	TRBJ2-1	TGTGCCAGCAGTTACTCGGCGTACAATGAGCAGTTCTTC	CASSYSAYNEQFF
-	few	TRBV27	TRBJ1-1	TGTGCCAGCAGTTTGCAGGTCTGGACTGAAGCTTTCTTT	CASSLQVWTEAFF
TRBD1	-	TRBV28	TRBJ2-1	TGTGCCAGCAGTCGGCGGGACAGGGGATTTAACAATGAGCAGTTCTTC	CASSRRDRGFNNEQFF
TRBD2	many	TRBV6-2/TRBV6-3	TRBJ2-1	TGTGCCAGCAGTTACCCAATCCAGCGGGGCGACAATGAGCAGTTCTTC	CASSYPIQRGDNEQFF
TRBD2	-	TRBV6-2/TRBV6-3	TRBJ2-1	TGTGCCAGCAGTTCCCCGTTTAGACTAGCCGGCTACAATGAGCAGTTCTTC	CASSSPFRLAGYNEQFF
-	few	TRBV10-3	TRBJ2-7	TGTGCCATCAGGGCAGGCCACTACTACGAGCAGTACTTC	CAIRAGHYYEQYF
-	many	TRBV11-2	TRBJ2-1	TGTGCCAGCAGCTTAGTCCTGAGCTCCTACAATGAGCAGTTCTTC	CASSLVLSSYNEQFF
TRBD2	once	TRBV27	TRBJ2-1	TGTGCCAGAGCGGGGTTCCACAATGAGCAGTTCTTC	CARAGFHNEQFF
-	many	TRBV7-8	TRBJ1-1	TGTGCCAGCAGCTTGGGGACAACGGCTGAAGCTTTCTTT	CASSLGTTAEAFF
TRBD2	few	TRBV5-1	TRBJ2-7	TGCGCCAGCAGCTCCATACTAGCGGGAGGCTACGAGCAGTACTTC	CASSSILAGGYEQYF
-	many	TRBV5-1	TRBJ2-7	TGCGCCAGCAGCTTGGATCCGGGTAGCTCCTACGAGCAGTACTTC	CASSLDPGSSYEQYF